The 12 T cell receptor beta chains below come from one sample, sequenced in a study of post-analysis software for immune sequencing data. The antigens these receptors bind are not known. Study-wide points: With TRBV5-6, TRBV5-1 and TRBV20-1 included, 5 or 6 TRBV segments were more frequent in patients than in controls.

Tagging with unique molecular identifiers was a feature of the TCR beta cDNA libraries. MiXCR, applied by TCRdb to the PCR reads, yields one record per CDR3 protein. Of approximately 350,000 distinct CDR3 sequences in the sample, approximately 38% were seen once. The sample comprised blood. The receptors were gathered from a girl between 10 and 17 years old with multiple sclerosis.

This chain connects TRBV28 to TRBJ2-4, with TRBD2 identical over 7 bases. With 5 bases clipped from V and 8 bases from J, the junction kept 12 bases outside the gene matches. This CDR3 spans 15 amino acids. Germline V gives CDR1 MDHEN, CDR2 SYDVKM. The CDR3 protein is CASSHGGLSKDIQYF. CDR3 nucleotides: TGTGCCAGCAGTCATGGGGGACTAAGTAAGGACATTCAGTACTTC.

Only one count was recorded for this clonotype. The CDR3 is CASSQGGEAKYF. As DNA, the CDR3 is TGTGCCAGCAGCCAAGGGGGGGAGGCCAAGTACTTC. The rearrangement joins TRBV3-1 to TRBJ2-5; D is perhaps TRBD2 (6 bases). Germline V gene data show CDR1 as LGHDT and CDR2 as YNNKEL (reference sequence). The CDR3 covers 12 residues. V gave up 1 base and J gave up 12 bases, with 12 bases separating them.

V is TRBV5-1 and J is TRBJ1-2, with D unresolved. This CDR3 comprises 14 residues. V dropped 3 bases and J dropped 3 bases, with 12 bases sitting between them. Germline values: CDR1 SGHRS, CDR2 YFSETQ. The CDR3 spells CASSSGPRDYGYTF. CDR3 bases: TGCGCCAGCAGCTCCGGTCCAAGGGACTATGGCTACACCTTC.

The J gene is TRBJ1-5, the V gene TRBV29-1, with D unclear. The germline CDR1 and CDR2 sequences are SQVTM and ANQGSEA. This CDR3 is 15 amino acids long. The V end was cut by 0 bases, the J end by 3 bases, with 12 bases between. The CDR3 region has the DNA TGCAGCGTTGAAGATCCCGGTGCCTACAATCAGCCCCAGCATTTT. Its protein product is CSVEDPGAYNQPQHF. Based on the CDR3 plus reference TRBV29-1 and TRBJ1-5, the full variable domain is SAVISQKPSRDICQRGTSLTIQCQVDSQVTMMFWYRQQPGQSLTLIATANQGSEATYESGFVIDKFPISRPNLTFSTLTVSNMSPEDSSIYLCSVEDPGAYNQPQHFGDGTRLSIL.

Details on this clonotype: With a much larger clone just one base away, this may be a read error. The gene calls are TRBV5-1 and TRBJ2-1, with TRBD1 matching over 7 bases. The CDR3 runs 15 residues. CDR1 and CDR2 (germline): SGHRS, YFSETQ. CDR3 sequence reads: CASSLTGDPYNGQFF. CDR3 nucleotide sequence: TGCGCCAGCAGCTTAACAGGGGACCCCTACAATGGGCAGTTCTTC.

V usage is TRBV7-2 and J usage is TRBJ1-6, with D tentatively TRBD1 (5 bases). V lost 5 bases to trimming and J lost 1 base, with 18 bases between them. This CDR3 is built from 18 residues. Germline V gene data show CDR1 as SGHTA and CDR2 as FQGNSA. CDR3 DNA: TGTGCCAGCAGCCTGGATGGGACCACGTCGTCCTATAATTCACCCCTCCACTTT. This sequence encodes CASSLDGTTSSYNSPLHF.

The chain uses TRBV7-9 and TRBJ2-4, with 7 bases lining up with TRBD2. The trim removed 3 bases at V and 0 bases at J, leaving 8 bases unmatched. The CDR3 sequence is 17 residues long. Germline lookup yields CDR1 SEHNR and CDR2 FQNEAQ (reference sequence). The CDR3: CASSLGLAEKAKNIQYF. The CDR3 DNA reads TGTGCCAGCAGCTTGGGGCTAGCGGAGAAAGCCAAAAACATTCAGTACTTC.

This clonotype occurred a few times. The CDR3 reads CASSLGLGGQGLGSLHF. The CDR3 coding sequence is TGTGCCAGCAGTTTGGGTCTTGGGGGACAGGGCCTAGGATCCCTCCACTTT. This sequence joins TRBV28 and TRBJ1-6; TRBD1 matches 9 bases. Unmatched junction bases numbered 17, after V lost 3 bases and J lost 14 bases. This CDR3 contains 17 residues. Germline V gene data show CDR1 as MDHEN and CDR2 as SYDVKM.

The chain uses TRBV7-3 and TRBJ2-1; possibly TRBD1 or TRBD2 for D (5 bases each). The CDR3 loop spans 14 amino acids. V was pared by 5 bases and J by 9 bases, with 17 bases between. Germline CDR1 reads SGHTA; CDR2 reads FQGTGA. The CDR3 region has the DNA TGTGCCAGCAGCCCGAAGGGGACCCCCGGTGAGCAGTTCTTC. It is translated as CASSPKGTPGEQFF. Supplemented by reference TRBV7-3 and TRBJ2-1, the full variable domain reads GAGVSQTPSNKVTEKGKYVELRCDPISGHTALYWYRQSLGQGPEFLIYFQGTGAADDSGLPNDRFFAVRPEGSVSTLKIQRTERGDSAVYLCASSPKGTPGEQFFGPGTRLTVL.

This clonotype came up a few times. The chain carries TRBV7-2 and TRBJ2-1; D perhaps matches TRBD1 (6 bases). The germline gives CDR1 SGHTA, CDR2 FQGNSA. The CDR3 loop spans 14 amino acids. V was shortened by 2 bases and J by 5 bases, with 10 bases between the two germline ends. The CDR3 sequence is CASSLMDSNNEQFF. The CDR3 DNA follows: TGTGCCAGCAGCTTAATGGACAGTAACAATGAGCAGTTCTTC. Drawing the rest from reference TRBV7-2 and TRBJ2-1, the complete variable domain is GAGVSQSPSNKVTEKGKDVELRCDPISGHTALYWYRQSLGQGLEFLIYFQGNSAPDKSGLPSDRFSAERTGGSVSTLTIQRTQQEDSAVYLCASSLMDSNNEQFFGPGTRLTVL.

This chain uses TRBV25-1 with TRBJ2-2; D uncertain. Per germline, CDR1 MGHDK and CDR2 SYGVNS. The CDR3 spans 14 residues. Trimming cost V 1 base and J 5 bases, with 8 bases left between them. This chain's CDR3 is CASSESGPTGELFF. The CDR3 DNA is TGTGCCAGCAGTGAATCTGGACCAACCGGGGAGCTGTTTTTT.

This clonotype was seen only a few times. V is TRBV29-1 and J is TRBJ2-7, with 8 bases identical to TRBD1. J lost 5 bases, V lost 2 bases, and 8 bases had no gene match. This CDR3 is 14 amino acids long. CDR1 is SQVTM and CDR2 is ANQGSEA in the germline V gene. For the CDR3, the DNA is TGCAGCGTTGAAAGGACAGGGAGTACCCACGAGCAGTACTTC. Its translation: CSVERTGSTHEQYF.